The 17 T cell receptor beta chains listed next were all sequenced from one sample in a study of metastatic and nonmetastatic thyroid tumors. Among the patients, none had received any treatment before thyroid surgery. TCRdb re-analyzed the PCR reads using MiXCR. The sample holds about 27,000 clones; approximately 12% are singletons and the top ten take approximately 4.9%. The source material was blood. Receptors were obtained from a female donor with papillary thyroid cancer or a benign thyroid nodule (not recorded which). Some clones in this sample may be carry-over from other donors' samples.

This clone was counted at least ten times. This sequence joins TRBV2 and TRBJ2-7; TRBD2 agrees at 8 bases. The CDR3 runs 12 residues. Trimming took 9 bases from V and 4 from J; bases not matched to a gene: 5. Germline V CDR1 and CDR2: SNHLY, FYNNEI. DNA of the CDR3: TGTGCCAGTAGCGGGAATCCTTACGAGCAGTACTTC. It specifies CASSGNPYEQYF.

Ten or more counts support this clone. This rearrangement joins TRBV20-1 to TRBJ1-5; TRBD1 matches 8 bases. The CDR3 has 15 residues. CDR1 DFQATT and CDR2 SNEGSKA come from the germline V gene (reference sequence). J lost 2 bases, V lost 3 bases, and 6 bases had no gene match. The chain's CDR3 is CSARTGERGNQPQHF. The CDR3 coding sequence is TGCAGTGCTAGGACAGGGGAAAGAGGCAATCAGCCCCAGCATTTT.

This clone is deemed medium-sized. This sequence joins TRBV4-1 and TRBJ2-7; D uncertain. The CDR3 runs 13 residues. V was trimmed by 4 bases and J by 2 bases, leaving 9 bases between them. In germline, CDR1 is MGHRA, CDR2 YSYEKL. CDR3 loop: CASSPELPYEQYF. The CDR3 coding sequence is TGCGCCAGCAGCCCAGAGCTTCCCTACGAGCAGTACTTC.

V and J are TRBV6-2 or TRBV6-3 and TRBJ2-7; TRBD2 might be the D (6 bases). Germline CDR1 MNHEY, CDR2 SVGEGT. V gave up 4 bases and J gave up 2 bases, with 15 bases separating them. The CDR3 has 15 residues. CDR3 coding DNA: TGTGCCAGCAGTTCTTTGGCGGGATGGCCCTACGAGCAGTACTTC. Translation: CASSSLAGWPYEQYF.

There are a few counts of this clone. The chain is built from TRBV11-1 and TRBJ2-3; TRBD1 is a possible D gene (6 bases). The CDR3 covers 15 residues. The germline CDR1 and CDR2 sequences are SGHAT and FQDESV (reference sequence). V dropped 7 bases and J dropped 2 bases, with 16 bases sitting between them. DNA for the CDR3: TGTGCCAGCATCCCAGGACAGTGGGACACAGATACGCAGTATTTT. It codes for CASIPGQWDTDTQYF.

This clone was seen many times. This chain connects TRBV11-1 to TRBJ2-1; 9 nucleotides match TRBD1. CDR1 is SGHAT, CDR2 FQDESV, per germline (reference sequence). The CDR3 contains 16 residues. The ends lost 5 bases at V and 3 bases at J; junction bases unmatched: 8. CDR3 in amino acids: CASSPTGTGFYNEQFF. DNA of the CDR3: TGTGCCAGCAGCCCAACCGGGACAGGGTTCTACAATGAGCAGTTCTTC.

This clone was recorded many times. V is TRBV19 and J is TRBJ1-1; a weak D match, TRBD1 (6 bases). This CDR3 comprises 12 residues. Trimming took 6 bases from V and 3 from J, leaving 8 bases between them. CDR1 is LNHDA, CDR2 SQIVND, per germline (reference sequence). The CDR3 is CASRAGDTEAFF. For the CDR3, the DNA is TGTGCCAGTAGGGCAGGGGACACTGAAGCTTTCTTT.

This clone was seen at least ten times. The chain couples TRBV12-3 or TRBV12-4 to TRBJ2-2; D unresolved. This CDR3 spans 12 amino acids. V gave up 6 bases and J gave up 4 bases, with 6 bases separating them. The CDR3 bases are TGTGCCAGCAGGCCATCCACCGGGGAGCTGTTTTTT. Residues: CASRPSTGELFF.

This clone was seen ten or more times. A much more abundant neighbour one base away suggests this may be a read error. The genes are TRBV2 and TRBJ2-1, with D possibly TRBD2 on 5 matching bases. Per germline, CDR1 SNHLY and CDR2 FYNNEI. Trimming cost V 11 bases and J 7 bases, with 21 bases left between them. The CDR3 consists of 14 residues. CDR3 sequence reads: CARSGSSPENEQFF. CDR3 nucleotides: TGTGCCCGGTCTGGGAGCAGCCCGGAAAATGAGCAGTTCTTC.

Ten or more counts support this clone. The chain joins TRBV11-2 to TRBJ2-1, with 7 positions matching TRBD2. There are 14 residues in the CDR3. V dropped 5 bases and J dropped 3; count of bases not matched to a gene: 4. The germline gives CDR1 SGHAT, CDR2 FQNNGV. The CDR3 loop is CASSLLAVYNEQFF. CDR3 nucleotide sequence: TGTGCCAGCAGCCTCCTAGCGGTCTACAATGAGCAGTTCTTC.

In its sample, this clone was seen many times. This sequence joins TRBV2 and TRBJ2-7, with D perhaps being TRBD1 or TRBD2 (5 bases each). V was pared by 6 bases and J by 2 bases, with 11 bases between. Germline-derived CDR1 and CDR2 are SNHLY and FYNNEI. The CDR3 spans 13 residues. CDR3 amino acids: CASRPGTAYEQYF. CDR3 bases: TGTGCCAGCAGGCCCGGGACGGCCTACGAGCAGTACTTC.

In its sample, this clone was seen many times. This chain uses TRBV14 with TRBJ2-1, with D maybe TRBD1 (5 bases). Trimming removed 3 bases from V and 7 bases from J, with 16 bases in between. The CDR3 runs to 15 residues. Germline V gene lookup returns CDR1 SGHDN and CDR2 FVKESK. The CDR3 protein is CASSHPAVGENEQFF. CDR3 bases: TGTGCCAGCAGCCACCCCGCGGTAGGGGAAAATGAGCAGTTCTTC. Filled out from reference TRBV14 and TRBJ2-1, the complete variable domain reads EAGVTQFPSHSVIEKGQTVTLRCDPISGHDNLYWYRRVMGKEIKFLLHFVKESKQDESGMPNNRFLAERTGGTYSTLKVQPAELEDSGVYFCASSHPAVGENEQFFGPGTRLTVL.

CDR3 sequence: CASSQGDSSYEQYF. The CDR3 DNA reads as TGCGCCAGCAGCCAAGGGGACAGTTCCTACGAGCAGTACTTC. The chain carries TRBV4-1 and TRBJ2-7; 7 nucleotides match TRBD1. The germline CDR1 and CDR2 sequences are MGHRA and YSYEKL. The V and J ends lost 1 base and 1 base, in that order; junction bases with no gene match: 1. CDR3 length: 14 amino acids.

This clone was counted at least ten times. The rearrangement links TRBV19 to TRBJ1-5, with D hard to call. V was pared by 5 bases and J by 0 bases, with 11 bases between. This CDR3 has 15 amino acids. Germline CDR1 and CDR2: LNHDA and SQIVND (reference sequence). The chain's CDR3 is CASSPPGYSNQPQHF. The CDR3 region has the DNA TGTGCCAGTAGTCCCCCGGGATATAGCAATCAGCCCCAGCATTTT.

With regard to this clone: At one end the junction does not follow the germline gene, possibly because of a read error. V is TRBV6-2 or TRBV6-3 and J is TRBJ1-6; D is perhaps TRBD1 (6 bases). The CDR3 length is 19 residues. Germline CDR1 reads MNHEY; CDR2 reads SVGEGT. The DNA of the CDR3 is TGTGCCAGCAGGGCCGGGACATGGGGTTTTAGCTCCCATAATTCACCCCTCCACTTT. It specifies CASRAGTWGFSSHNSPLHF.

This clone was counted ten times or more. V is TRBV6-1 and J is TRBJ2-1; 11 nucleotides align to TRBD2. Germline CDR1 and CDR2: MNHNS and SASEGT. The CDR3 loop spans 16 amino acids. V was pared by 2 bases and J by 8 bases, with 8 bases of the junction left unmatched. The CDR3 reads CASSELIAGGLDEQFF. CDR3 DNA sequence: TGTGCCAGCAGTGAACTCATAGCGGGAGGGTTGGATGAGCAGTTCTTC.

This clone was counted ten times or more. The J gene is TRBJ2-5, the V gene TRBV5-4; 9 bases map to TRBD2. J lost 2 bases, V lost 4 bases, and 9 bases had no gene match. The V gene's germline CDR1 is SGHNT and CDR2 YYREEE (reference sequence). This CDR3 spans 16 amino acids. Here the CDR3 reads CASSPATSGPQETQYF. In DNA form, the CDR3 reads TGTGCCAGCAGCCCTGCGACTAGCGGACCACAAGAGACCCAGTACTTC.